The entry that follows covers one T cell receptor beta chain sequence. Germline V CDR1 and CDR2: MDHEN, SYDVKM. CDR3 length: 12 residues. V lost 8 bases to trimming and J lost 3 bases, with 9 bases between them. The data stem from a study of blood T cell repertoires in COVID-19. The overall study: PBMCs, B-cell-depleted T cells, or T cells provided the cDNA or gDNA that made up the material.

Libraries were prepared by immunoSEQ multiplex PCR; TCRdb keeps only in-frame clonotypes and omits some of them. The sample consists of a few hundred thousand clones, approximately 90% of them appearing once. This rearrangement joins TRBV28 to TRBJ2-3, with TRBD1 as a possible D gene (5 bases). This receptor was identified in a woman under 30 who had recovered from COVID-19. The source material was PBMCs or T cells enriched from blood (not recorded which). The CDR3 DNA reads as TGTGCCAGCGGGGCAGGGACAGATACGCAGTATTTT. Translating gives CASGAGTDTQYF.